The 17 T cell receptor beta chains below were found in one sample sequenced in a study of blood T cell repertoires in COVID-19. Generated by immunoSEQ multiplex PCR, the TCRdb table keeps only in-frame clones and is missing some. The sample lists approximately 200,000 clones, 80% to 90% seen once, with 1.2% in the top ten. The sequenced sample was PBMCs or T cells enriched from blood (not recorded which). The receptors here all came from a man younger than 45 who had recovered from COVID-19.

The V call is TRBV29-1, the J call TRBJ2-5; D is ambiguous. Per the germline V gene, CDR1 is SQVTM and CDR2 is ANQGSEA. V was trimmed by 5 bases and J by 2 bases, leaving 9 bases between them. The CDR3 runs 12 residues. The CDR3 DNA sequence: TGCAGCGTTAGGTCAGGACAAGAGACCCAGTACTTC. Its translation is CSVRSGQETQYF.

The V gene is TRBV29-1, the J gene TRBJ2-7; 7 positions match TRBD1. Germline CDR1 reads SQVTM; CDR2 reads ANQGSEA. The V segment lost 4 bases and the J segment 7 bases; nucleotides outside the gene matches: 10. This CDR3 is built from 13 residues. This CDR3 reads CSVAGQVMGEQYF. The CDR3 DNA follows: TGCAGCGTTGCCGGACAGGTCATGGGGGAGCAGTACTTC.

J is TRBJ1-5 and V is TRBV6-1; 10 bases line up with TRBD1. The germline V gene encodes CDR1 MNHNS and CDR2 SASEGT. This CDR3 has 15 amino acids. V trimming: 2 bases; J trimming: 8 bases; junction bases outside the gene matches: 6. As DNA, the CDR3 is TGTGCCAGCAGTGAATGGGACAGGGGATCTGAGCCCCAGCATTTT. This gives the protein CASSEWDRGSEPQHF.

The genes are TRBV14 and TRBJ1-2; TRBD1 matches 8 bases. The CDR3 length is 15 residues. CDR1 and CDR2 (germline): SGHDN, FVKESK. V was clipped by 1 base and J by 8 bases; unmatched bases: 9. CDR3 bases: TGTGCCAGCAGCCAAGGTTTGGTGACAGGGGTAGGCTACACCTTC. It yields the protein CASSQGLVTGVGYTF.

The chain employs TRBV4-1 and TRBJ1-6; no reliable D call. CDR3 length: 15 amino acids. V lost 1 base and J lost 4, with 8 bases in between. Looked up from germline, CDR1 is MGHRA and CDR2 is YSYEKL. The CDR3 sequence: CASSQVPGYNSPLHF. CDR3 DNA sequence: TGCGCCAGCAGCCAAGTCCCAGGATATAATTCACCCCTCCACTTT.

The chain is built from TRBV9 and TRBJ2-7; TRBD2 aligns across 10 bases. Germline V gene lookup returns CDR1 SGDLS and CDR2 YYNGEE. V shed 0 bases, J shed 7 bases, and the junction held 10 bases outside the gene matches. This CDR3 comprises 16 residues. The CDR3 nucleotides read TGTGCCAGCAGCGTAGGACCAGCGGGGGGGCGGGAAGAGCAGTACTTC. Translated, it gives CASSVGPAGGREEQYF. Filled out from reference TRBV9 and TRBJ2-7, the complete variable domain reads DSGVTQTPKHLITATGQRVTLRCSPRSGDLSVYWYQQSLDQGLQFLIQYYNGEERAKGNILERFSAQQFPDLHSELNLSSLELGDSALYFCASSVGPAGGREEQYFGPGTRLTVT.

This chain links TRBV19 with TRBJ1-1; 9 nucleotides agree with TRBD1. Trimming at V came to 5 bases and at J to 5 bases, leaving 12 bases not matched to a gene. From germline, CDR1 is LNHDA and CDR2 SQIVND (reference sequence). This CDR3 contains 16 residues. In DNA form, the CDR3 reads TGTGCCAGTAGTCCCGCCCGGGGGACAGGGTGGACTGAAGCTTTCTTT. Translated, it gives CASSPARGTGWTEAFF.

This chain connects TRBV12-5 to TRBJ2-1, with 11 bases fitting TRBD2. The CDR3 is made up of 20 amino acids. The germline gives CDR1 LGHNT, CDR2 FRNRAP. V lost 6 bases, J lost 2 bases, and 18 bases stayed unmatched. CDR3 sequence reads: CASGNAGTSGQRGPYNEQFF. CDR3 bases: TGTGCTAGTGGCAACGCCGGGACTAGCGGTCAGAGGGGGCCCTACAATGAGCAGTTCTTC. Full variable domain (rest looked up from reference TRBV12-5 and TRBJ2-1): DARVTQTPRHKVTEMGQEVTMRCQPILGHNTVFWYRQTMMQGLELLAYFRNRAPLDDSGMPKDRFSAEMPDATLATLKIQPSEPRDSAVYFCASGNAGTSGQRGPYNEQFFGPGTRLTVL.

The chain uses TRBV18 and TRBJ1-1; 9 positions agree with TRBD1. J was trimmed by 3 bases and V by 2 bases; bases with no gene match: 4. CDR1 is KGHSH, CDR2 LQKENI, per germline. The CDR3 is made up of 15 amino acids. CDR3: CASSPTGGWYTEAFF. CDR3 nucleotide sequence: TGTGCCAGCTCACCAACAGGGGGCTGGTACACTGAAGCTTTCTTT.

Only a few counts were recorded for this clone. The rearrangement links TRBV19 to TRBJ2-7; 7 bases are shared with TRBD2. The germline gives CDR1 LNHDA, CDR2 SQIVND (reference sequence). This CDR3 spans 16 amino acids. Losses at the gene ends were 0 bases for V and 1 base for J; bases not matched to a gene: 6. CDR3 amino acids: CASSIDQSGGSYEQYF. The CDR3 nucleotides read TGTGCCAGTAGTATAGATCAATCGGGAGGATCCTACGAGCAGTACTTC.

The rearrangement links TRBV5-5 to TRBJ1-1; D is uncertain. Trimming removed 2 bases from V and 1 base from J, with 15 bases in between. The V gene's germline CDR1 is SGHKS and CDR2 YYEKEE (reference sequence). CDR3 length equals 16 residues. DNA of the CDR3: TGTGCCAGCAGCTTTGGAGTTTCGGAGCCGAACACTGAAGCTTTCTTT. Its translation is CASSFGVSEPNTEAFF. The whole variable domain, filled in from reference TRBV5-5 and TRBJ1-1, reads DAGVTQSPTHLIKTRGQQVTLRCSPISGHKSVSWYQQVLGQGPQFIFQYYEKEERGRGNFPDRFSARQFPNYSSELNVNALLLGDSALYLCASSFGVSEPNTEAFFGQGTRLTVV.

The chain employs TRBV12-5 and TRBJ2-7; possibly TRBD2 for D (5 bases). The germline gives CDR1 LGHNT, CDR2 FRNRAP. Trimming cost V 7 bases and J 0 bases, with 10 bases left between them. This CDR3 spans 13 amino acids. CDR3 sequence (DNA): TGTGCTAGTGCACGGGAAAGCTCCTACGAGCAGTACTTC. Amino acid sequence: CASARESSYEQYF.

The chain carries TRBV11-2 and TRBJ2-7, with D tentatively TRBD1 (5 bases). The CDR3 sequence is 13 residues long. The germline V and J ends were trimmed by 5 bases and 3 bases, with 11 bases remaining between them. Germline values: CDR1 SGHAT, CDR2 FQNNGV. The CDR3 DNA follows: TGTGCCAGCAGCCTTACCAGGGACTACGAGCAGTACTTC. Encoded protein: CASSLTRDYEQYF.

The V gene is TRBV6-2 or TRBV6-3, the J gene TRBJ1-1; D gene unclear. This CDR3 spans 16 amino acids. Trimming left V 0 bases short and J 2 bases short, with 13 bases between. CDR1 and CDR2 (germline): MNHEY, SVGEGT. CDR3 DNA sequence: TGTGCCAGCAGTTACTCGTTAGAGGATATTAACACTGAAGCTTTCTTT. This encodes CASSYSLEDINTEAFF.

This rearrangement joins TRBV5-8 to TRBJ1-5; tentative D call: TRBD1 (6 bases). This CDR3 has 15 amino acids. Germline V lookup: CDR1 SGHTS, CDR2 YDEGEE. Between the trimmed V and J ends, which lost 4 bases and 5 bases, there was a span of 16 bases. CDR3 loop: CASSTREGGDQPQHF. The CDR3 DNA sequence: TGTGCCAGCAGCACGAGAGAAGGGGGGGATCAGCCCCAGCATTTT.

V usage is TRBV5-8 and J usage is TRBJ1-1; D ambiguous. CDR3 length: 13 residues. Germline V lookup: CDR1 SGHTS, CDR2 YDEGEE. V lost 5 bases to trimming and J lost 3 bases, with 11 bases between them. The CDR3 nucleotides are TGTGCCAGCAGATCCGTTCGGGACACTGAAGCTTTCTTT. Translation: CASRSVRDTEAFF.

The gene calls are TRBV5-5 and TRBJ2-5, with 10 bases lining up with TRBD1. The V gene's germline CDR1 is SGHKS and CDR2 YYEKEE (reference sequence). This CDR3 contains 15 residues. Trimming took 4 bases from V and 5 from J; bases not matched to a gene: 8. The CDR3 DNA sequence: TGTGCCAGCAGCCACCAGGACAGGGGGTCTGAGACCCAGTACTTC. This encodes CASSHQDRGSETQYF.